A single sample is the source of the 22 T cell receptor beta chains below, sequenced in a study of shared clonotypes between healthy human individuals. Clones were sequenced by immunoSEQ multiplex PCR, and TCRdb holds only the in-frame ones, with some missing. The data show some 1 million clones, with about three quarters seen just once and 1.2% to 1.5% held by the top ten. The source material was memory CD4+ T cells sorted from blood. Indicated subset: CD45RA-negative fraction. Receptor source: a young man in good health.

Comments on this clone: Other DNA sequences from this sample encode an identical CDR3 as well. The V call is TRBV7-9, the J call TRBJ2-7; 9 bases agree with TRBD2. With 3 bases clipped from V and 4 bases from J, the junction kept 1 base outside the gene matches. This CDR3 has 13 residues. CDR1 is SEHNR, CDR2 FQNEAQ, per germline (reference sequence). The CDR3: CASSLAGGYEQYF. Written as DNA, the CDR3 is TGTGCCAGCAGCTTGGCGGGAGGGTACGAGCAGTACTTC.

The rearrangement joins TRBV5-1 to TRBJ2-5; no reliable D call. CDR1 is SGHRS and CDR2 is YFSETQ in the germline V gene. This CDR3 has 13 residues. V lost 4 bases and J 3 bases, leaving 10 bases between the germline ends. The CDR3 protein is CASSLTRKETQYF. CDR3 DNA sequence: TGCGCCAGCAGCCTTACACGGAAAGAGACCCAGTACTTC.

This clone has only a few counts. The chain couples TRBV7-2 to TRBJ1-3; 8 positions agree with TRBD1. Germline assignment: CDR1 SGHTA and CDR2 FQGNSA. The V and J ends lost 5 bases and 3 bases, in that order; junction bases with no gene match: 9. There are 16 residues in the CDR3. DNA for the CDR3: TGTGCCAGCAGCCGAGCGACCGGGACAGGTGGAAACACCATATATTTT. Residues: CASSRATGTGGNTIYF.

This clone occurred once. This chain links TRBV28 with TRBJ1-6; D unresolved. V was trimmed by 4 bases and J by 11 bases, leaving 24 bases between them. This CDR3 comprises 17 residues. In germline, CDR1 is MDHEN, CDR2 SYDVKM. As DNA, the CDR3 is TGTGCCAGCAGTTCTCTCGCCATCCGGGTAATAGAGACACCCCTCCACTTT. Its translation: CASSSLAIRVIETPLHF.

V gene TRBV5-1 combines with J gene TRBJ2-7, with TRBD1 matching over 8 bases. Trimming removed 4 bases from V and 5 bases from J; junction bases left unmatched: 5. The CDR3 length is 13 residues. In germline, CDR1 is SGHRS, CDR2 YFSETQ. CDR3 in amino acids: CASSPGQDHEQYF. The CDR3 bases are TGCGCCAGCAGCCCGGGACAGGACCACGAGCAGTACTTC.

The chain uses TRBV30 and TRBJ1-1; 10 nucleotides line up with TRBD1. The germline V gene encodes CDR1 GTSNPN and CDR2 SVGIG (reference sequence). The J segment lost 4 bases and the V segment lost 2 bases, leaving 7 bases of the junction unmatched. The CDR3 totals 15 residues. This chain's CDR3 is CAWSLLRDRGTEAFF. DNA of the CDR3: TGTGCCTGGAGTTTACTTCGGGACAGGGGCACTGAAGCTTTCTTT.

As concerns this clone: A read error is possible here, since a much larger clone lies one base away. Within the sample, other DNA sequences also encode this same CDR3. The rearrangement joins TRBV5-1 to TRBJ1-2; tentatively, D is TRBD1 (6 bases). Trimming cost V 0 bases and J 2 bases, with 8 bases left between them. CDR3 length equals 14 residues. Per germline, CDR1 SGHRS and CDR2 YFSETQ. The CDR3 is CASSLDTGNYGYTF. Written as DNA, the CDR3 is TGCGCCAGCAGCTTGGACACAGGGAACTATGGCTACACCTTC.

V is TRBV5-4 and J is TRBJ2-7; TRBD2 might be the D (6 bases). Germline values: CDR1 SGHNT, CDR2 YYREEE (reference sequence). V shed 3 bases and J shed 1 base, with 14 bases lying between them. The CDR3 covers 15 residues. CDR3 loop: CASSYTAGISYEQYF. The CDR3 DNA is TGTGCCAGCAGCTACACCGCGGGGATTTCCTACGAGCAGTACTTC.

A word on this clone: The sample contains more than one DNA sequence encoding this CDR3. The V and J genes are TRBV11-2 and TRBJ2-7; D ambiguous. Germline loops: CDR1 SGHAT, CDR2 FQNNGV. The ends were cut back, 1 base at V and 4 bases at J, with 8 bases in the middle. The CDR3 has 13 amino acids. The CDR3 is CASSLGLVYEQYF. The DNA for the CDR3 is TGTGCCAGCAGCTTAGGGTTGGTTTACGAGCAGTACTTC.

The chain combines TRBV7-3 with TRBJ2-7; TRBD1 is a possible D gene (6 bases). Germline CDR1 SGHTA, CDR2 FQGTGA. The CDR3 has 13 amino acids. With 5 bases removed from V and 6 bases from J, the gap between germline ends came to 14 bases. The CDR3 sequence is CASSPAGAREQYF. As DNA, the CDR3 is TGTGCCAGCAGCCCAGCAGGGGCCCGCGAGCAGTACTTC.

V usage is TRBV6-5 and J usage is TRBJ1-2, with D hard to call. This CDR3 region has 15 residues. V was clipped by 2 bases and J by 7 bases, with 17 bases between them. Germline assignment: CDR1 MNHEY and CDR2 SVGAGI. Written as DNA, the CDR3 is TGTGCCAGCAGTTACGGAGTCACCCCAGGTCCTGGCTACACCTTC. This translates into CASSYGVTPGPGYTF.

Details on this clone: This same CDR3 is encoded by further DNA sequences in the sample. The chain joins TRBV30 to TRBJ1-3, with no clear D. The V gene lost 4 bases and the J gene lost 0 bases, with 4 bases spanning the gap. Germline V CDR1 and CDR2: GTSNPN, SVGIG (reference sequence). This CDR3 is built from 12 residues. CDR3 DNA sequence: TGTGCCTGGAAGGACTCTGGAAACACCATATATTTT. Its translation: CAWKDSGNTIYF.

The chain carries TRBV6-1 and TRBJ2-3; D remains ambiguous. Trimming cost V 2 bases and J 6 bases, with 12 bases left between them. In germline, CDR1 is MNHNS, CDR2 SASEGT. This CDR3 is 14 amino acids long. The CDR3 loop reads CASSEFPRTDTQYF. As DNA, the CDR3 is TGTGCCAGCAGTGAATTCCCTAGAACTGATACGCAGTATTTT.

This clone has only a few counts. V is TRBV19 and J is TRBJ2-1; D is possibly TRBD2 (5 bases). Germline V CDR1 and CDR2: LNHDA, SQIVND (reference sequence). The CDR3 loop spans 14 amino acids. V lost 10 bases and J 4 bases, leaving 17 bases between the germline ends. Here the CDR3 reads CATSTSSPYNEQFF. CDR3 in DNA: TGTGCCACTTCCACTAGTTCTCCTTACAATGAGCAGTTCTTC.

This clone appeared once. The V gene is TRBV5-8, the J gene TRBJ1-6; D perhaps matches TRBD1 (6 bases). Germline V gene data show CDR1 as SGHTS and CDR2 as YDEGEE. The CDR3 runs 16 residues. Trimming cost V 4 bases and J 2 bases, with 13 bases left between them. The CDR3: CASSPRGQTYNSPLHF. CDR3 DNA sequence: TGTGCCAGCAGCCCCCGAGGACAGACCTATAATTCACCCCTCCACTTT.

The chain uses TRBV12-5 and TRBJ2-7; 8 bases fit TRBD2. The junction had 9 bases not matched to a gene; V was cut back by 7 bases and J by 7 bases. This CDR3 has 13 amino acids. Germline V CDR1 and CDR2: LGHNT, FRNRAP. CDR3 protein: CASAYSGIAEQYF. CDR3 nucleotides: TGTGCTAGTGCGTATAGCGGGATCGCGGAGCAGTACTTC. The full variable domain, with the rest looked up from reference TRBV12-5 and TRBJ2-7, is DARVTQTPRHKVTEMGQEVTMRCQPILGHNTVFWYRQTMMQGLELLAYFRNRAPLDDSGMPKDRFSAEMPDATLATLKIQPSEPRDSAVYFCASAYSGIAEQYFGPGTRLTVT.

V and J are TRBV14 and TRBJ2-1; 10 bases are a match to TRBD1. The CDR3 has 16 amino acids. Germline V gene lookup returns CDR1 SGHDN and CDR2 FVKESK. J lost 9 bases, V lost 3 bases, and 11 bases had no gene match. In nucleotides, the CDR3 is TGTGCCAGCAGCCACATTGGACAGGGGGTACACACTGAGCAGTTCTTC. Translation: CASSHIGQGVHTEQFF.

V is TRBV10-3 and J is TRBJ1-6; D ambiguous. Germline assignment: CDR1 ENHRY and CDR2 SYGVKD. The germline V and J ends were trimmed by 4 bases and 7 bases, with 11 bases remaining between them. This CDR3 spans 14 amino acids. The CDR3 nucleotides are TGTGCCATCAGTGTAGCAGGCGAGAATTCACCCCTCCACTTT. Translation gives CAISVAGENSPLHF.

This sequence joins TRBV7-2 and TRBJ2-5; maybe TRBD1 (5 bases). From germline, CDR1 is SGHTA and CDR2 FQGNSA. Trimming pared 6 bases from V and 5 bases from J, leaving 16 bases between. This CDR3 is 14 amino acids long. CDR3 nucleotides: TGTGCCAGCAGACCTACAGCTTCAGGGGAGACCCAGTACTTC. Translation gives CASRPTASGETQYF. Drawing the rest from reference TRBV7-2 and TRBJ2-5, the complete variable domain is GAGVSQSPSNKVTEKGKDVELRCDPISGHTALYWYRQSLGQGLEFLIYFQGNSAPDKSGLPSDRFSAERTGGSVSTLTIQRTQQEDSAVYLCASRPTASGETQYFGPGTRLLVL.

The sample holds one count of this clone. V gene TRBV19 combines with J gene TRBJ1-1; no clear D. V lost 6 bases and J lost 3, with 11 bases in between. The germline CDR1 and CDR2 sequences are LNHDA and SQIVND (reference sequence). CDR3 size: 13 residues. The CDR3 sequence is CASSFGLDTEAFF. CDR3 nucleotide sequence: TGTGCCAGTAGCTTCGGTCTGGACACTGAAGCTTTCTTT.

In its sample, this clone was seen a few times. This chain links TRBV4-1 with TRBJ1-5; D remains unclear. V was cut by 0 bases and J by 6 bases, with 18 bases left in between. The germline V gene has CDR1 MGHRA and CDR2 YSYEKL. The length of the CDR3 is 17 residues. CDR3 region: CASSQDLGVAFFQPQHF. The DNA of the CDR3 is TGCGCCAGCAGCCAAGATCTCGGGGTGGCTTTTTTTCAGCCCCAGCATTTT.

The chain employs TRBV5-1 and TRBJ1-4; tentative D call: TRBD1 (5 bases). Per the germline V gene, CDR1 is SGHRS and CDR2 is YFSETQ. This CDR3 comprises 14 residues. V lost 5 bases and J 3 bases, leaving 11 bases between the germline ends. As DNA, the CDR3 is TGCGCCAGCAGAGCGGGGGTAGCTAATGAAAAACTGTTTTTT. Amino acid sequence: CASRAGVANEKLFF.